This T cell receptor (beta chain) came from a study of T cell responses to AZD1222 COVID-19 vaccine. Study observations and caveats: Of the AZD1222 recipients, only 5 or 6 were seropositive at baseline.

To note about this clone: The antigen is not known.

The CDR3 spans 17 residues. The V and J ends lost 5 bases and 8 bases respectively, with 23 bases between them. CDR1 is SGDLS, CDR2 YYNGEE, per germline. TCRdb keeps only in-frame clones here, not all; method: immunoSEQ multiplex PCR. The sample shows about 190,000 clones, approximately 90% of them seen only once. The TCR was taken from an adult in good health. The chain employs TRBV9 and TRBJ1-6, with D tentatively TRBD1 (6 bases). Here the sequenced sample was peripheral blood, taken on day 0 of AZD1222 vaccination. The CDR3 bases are TGTGCCAGCAGTCCTAACCGGGACACCAAAGTGCATTCACCCCTCCACTTT. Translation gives CASSPNRDTKVHSPLHF.